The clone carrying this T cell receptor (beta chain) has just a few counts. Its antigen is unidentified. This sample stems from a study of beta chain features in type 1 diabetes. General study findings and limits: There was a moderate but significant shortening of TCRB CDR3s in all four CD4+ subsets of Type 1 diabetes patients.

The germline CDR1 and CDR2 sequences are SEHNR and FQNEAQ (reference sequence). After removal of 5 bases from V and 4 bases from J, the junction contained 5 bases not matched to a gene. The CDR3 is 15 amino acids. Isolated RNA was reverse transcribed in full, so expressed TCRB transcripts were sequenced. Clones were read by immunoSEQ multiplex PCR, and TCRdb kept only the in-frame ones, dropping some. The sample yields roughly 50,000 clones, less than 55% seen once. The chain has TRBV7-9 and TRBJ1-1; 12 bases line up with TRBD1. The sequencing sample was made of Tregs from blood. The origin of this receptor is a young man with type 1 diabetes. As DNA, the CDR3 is TGTGCCAGCAGCCGGGGACAGGGGGCTGGCACTGAAGCTTTCTTT. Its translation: CASSRGQGAGTEAFF.